The clone carrying this TCR beta chain showed up just a few times. The data stem from a study of early T cells in non-severe SARS-CoV-2 infection. Germline V CDR1 and CDR2: SEHNR, FQNEAQ (reference sequence). The CDR3 runs to 12 residues. Unique molecular identifiers were added to individual cDNA molecules. TCRdb called the 5' RACE reads again in MiXCR, with one record for every CDR3 protein. The table records around 57,000 distinct CDR3 sequences, roughly a tenth of them present only once. The genes are TRBV7-9 and TRBJ2-7; 9 nucleotides agree with TRBD1. Sequenced: whole blood. This clonotype was obtained from an adult who was a healthcare worker with PCR-confirmed SARS-CoV-2 infection or an uninfected control (not recorded which). In nucleotides, the CDR3 is TGTGCAGCGGACAGGGGATCGGCCGAGCAGTACTTC. Protein: CAADRGSAEQYF.